What follows are 17 T cell receptor beta chains derived from one specimen sequenced in a study of breast tumors, draining lymph nodes, adjacent tissues. Samples came from axillary lymph nodes draining the breast cancer. MiXCR, run by TCRdb on the multiplex PCR reads, gives a single entry per CDR3 protein. The table shows 150,000 or so distinct CDR3 sequences, with 25% to 40% occurring only once. Material for sequencing was axillary lymph node tissue. Receptor source: a female donor with breast cancer. Some clones in this sample may be carry-over from other donors' samples.

The chain employs TRBV20-1 and TRBJ1-4; D is perhaps TRBD1 (6 bases). V lost 3 bases and J 0 bases, leaving 17 bases between the germline ends. The length of the CDR3 is 17 residues. Germline V gene data show CDR1 as DFQATT and CDR2 as SNEGSKA (reference sequence). The CDR3 coding sequence is TGCAGTGCTAGGGGACTAGCGGGGGGCCCAACTAATGAAAAACTGTTTTTT. This sequence encodes CSARGLAGGPTNEKLFF.

Turning to this clonotype: A much larger clone differs by one base, so this may be a read error. This chain links TRBV20-1 with TRBJ2-1; 7 positions agree with TRBD2. The CDR3 totals 12 residues. CDR1 and CDR2 from the germline V gene are DFQATT and SNEGSKA (reference sequence). The CDR3 sequence: CSARVLAVEPFF. Written as DNA, the CDR3 is TGCAGTGCTAGAGTCCTAGCGGTTGAGCCGTTCTTC.

Comments on this clonotype: Germline is not matched at one junction end, which may reflect a read error. The genes are TRBV7-9 and TRBJ1-4; no clear D. The V gene's germline CDR1 is SEHNR and CDR2 FQNEAQ (reference sequence). The CDR3 has 13 amino acids. The CDR3 DNA is TGTGCCAGCGGCTTAGAAGTCAAAGAAAAACCGTTTTTT. Translated, it gives CASGLEVKEKPFF. The full variable domain, its missing parts supplied by reference TRBV7-9 and TRBJ1-4, is DTGVSQNPRHKITKRGQNVTFRCDPISEHNRLYWYRQTLGQGPEFLTYFQNEAQLEKSRLLSDRFSAERPKGSFSTLEIQRTEQGDSAMYLCASGLEVKEKPFFGSGTQLSVL.

In this sample, this clonotype turned up many times. The chain combines TRBV7-9 with TRBJ2-6; 7 positions agree with TRBD1. CDR1 is SEHNR, CDR2 FQNEAQ, per germline (reference sequence). V was clipped by 3 bases and J by 0 bases; unmatched bases: 5. The CDR3 has 17 residues. Written as DNA, the CDR3 is TGTGCCAGCAGCTTGACAGGGCCAGTCTCTGGGGCCAACGTCCTGACTTTC. It encodes CASSLTGPVSGANVLTF.

This sequence joins TRBV7-2 and TRBJ2-4; a possible D gene is TRBD1 (6 bases). This CDR3 region has 14 residues. V shed 1 base and J shed 7 bases, with 11 bases lying between them. The V gene's germline CDR1 is SGHTA and CDR2 FQGNSA. CDR3 sequence: CASSLGSRGNIQYF. The DNA of the CDR3 is TGTGCCAGCAGCTTAGGCTCCAGGGGCAACATTCAGTACTTC.

In this sample, this clonotype turned up many times. A much larger clone differs from this one at a single base, so this may be a read error. V gene TRBV20-1 combines with J gene TRBJ1-5; 7 nucleotides agree with TRBD1. Germline CDR1 is DFQATT and CDR2 is SNEGSKA (reference sequence). This CDR3 contains 15 residues. V lost 2 bases, J lost 7 bases, and 11 bases stayed unmatched. The CDR3 sequence: CSARRAGTGAQPQHF. The CDR3 DNA sequence: TGCAGTGCTAGACGCGCGGGAACAGGGGCACAGCCCCAGCATTTT.

This clonotype showed up many times. V usage is TRBV15 and J usage is TRBJ2-7; TRBD2 matches at 8 bases. CDR1 is LNHNV and CDR2 is YYDKDF in the germline V gene (reference sequence). The ends lost 1 base at V and 0 bases at J; junction bases unmatched: 14. The CDR3 length is 19 residues. The CDR3 DNA reads TGTGCCACCAGCAGAGTGGTCCCGCGGGAGGCCTCAAGCTCCTACGAGCAGTACTTC. Translation gives CATSRVVPREASSSYEQYF.

At least ten counts were recorded for this clonotype. The CDR3 DNA is TGCGCCAGCAGCCCGGGACTAGCGGGGTTCACAGATACGCAGTATTTT. This encodes CASSPGLAGFTDTQYF. The chain is built from TRBV5-1 and TRBJ2-3; 13 bases map to TRBD2. CDR1 is SGHRS, CDR2 YFSETQ, per germline. After removal of 4 bases from V and 2 bases from J, the junction contained 4 bases not matched to a gene. The CDR3 extends over 16 amino acids. Combining the CDR3 with reference TRBV5-1 and TRBJ2-3 gives the whole variable domain KAGVTQTPRYLIKTRGQQVTLSCSPISGHRSVSWYQQTPGQGLQFLFEYFSETQRNKGNFPGRFSGRQFSNSRSEMNVSTLELGDSALYLCASSPGLAGFTDTQYFGPGTRLTVL.

This clonotype came up many times. The gene calls are TRBV2 and TRBJ2-7, with D possibly TRBD1 on 6 matching bases. The ends were cut back, 4 bases at V and 0 bases at J, with 13 bases in the middle. Germline assignment: CDR1 SNHLY and CDR2 FYNNEI. The CDR3 loop spans 15 amino acids. In DNA, the CDR3 is TGTGCCAGCAGTGCCAGGGACACCAACTCCTACGAGCAGTACTTC. As protein: CASSARDTNSYEQYF. The variable domain in full, completed from reference TRBV2 and TRBJ2-7, reads EPEVTQTPSHQVTQMGQEVILRCVPISNHLYFYWYRQILGQKVEFLVSFYNNEISEKSEIFDDQFSVERPDGSNFTLKIRSTKLEDSAMYFCASSARDTNSYEQYFGPGTRLTVT.

This clonotype came up many times. This chain links TRBV19 with TRBJ2-3, with TRBD2 matching over 10 bases. The ends lost 2 bases at V and 5 bases at J; junction bases unmatched: 4. The germline V gene has CDR1 LNHDA and CDR2 SQIVND (reference sequence). This CDR3 contains 15 residues. In nucleotides, the CDR3 is TGTGCCAGTAGTATACAGGGACTAGCGTTAGATACGCAGTATTTT. Residues: CASSIQGLALDTQYF.

Points on this clonotype: One end of the junction fails to match germline, which may point to a read error. CDR3 nucleotide sequence: TGTGCCAGCCGGGGAGCGGGGAGCAGTCAGCCCCAGCATTTT. This translates into CASRGAGSSQPQHF. The chain employs TRBV27 and TRBJ1-5, with unresolved D. This CDR3 has 14 amino acids. Per germline, CDR1 MNHEY and CDR2 SMNVEV (reference sequence).

Concerning this clonotype itself: At one end the junction does not follow the germline gene, possibly because of a read error. V usage is TRBV6-5 and J usage is TRBJ2-2; the D gene is possibly TRBD1 (6 bases). CDR1 and CDR2 (germline): MNHEY, SVGAGI. CDR3 length: 18 residues. The CDR3 protein is CASSHSTAGVRVTGELFF. The DNA of the CDR3 is TGTGCCAGCAGTCACTCGACGGCAGGGGTACGAGTCACCGGGGAGCTGTTTTTT.

CDR3 in DNA: TGTGCCAGCAGACCCCCGGGGCTGGGTCAGCCCCAGCATTTT. It is translated as CASRPPGLGQPQHF. J is TRBJ1-5 and V is TRBV6-1, with a possible D match to TRBD1 (5 bases). In germline, CDR1 is MNHNS, CDR2 SASEGT. Trimming pared 6 bases from V and 6 bases from J, leaving 15 bases between. The CDR3 has 14 amino acids.

This clonotype showed up many times. V and J are TRBV20-1 and TRBJ2-5, with D uncertain. The CDR3 is made up of 13 amino acids. V dropped 5 bases and J dropped 1 base, with 11 bases sitting between them. From germline, CDR1 is DFQATT and CDR2 SNEGSKA (reference sequence). DNA for the CDR3: TGCAGTGCTGGACCCGACTTCCAAGAGACCCAGTACTTC. It encodes CSAGPDFQETQYF.

The rearrangement links TRBV27 to TRBJ1-1; unclear D gene. This CDR3 spans 13 amino acids. V dropped 4 bases and J dropped 4 bases, with 10 bases sitting between them. CDR1 MNHEY and CDR2 SMNVEV come from the germline V gene (reference sequence). CDR3 nucleotide sequence: TGTGCCAGCAGTTCGTCCGAGGGCACTGAAGCTTTCTTT. It is translated as CASSSSEGTEAFF.

The chain combines TRBV12-3 or TRBV12-4 with TRBJ1-5, with TRBD1 matching 8 bases. V lost 6 bases and J lost 7; bases outside the gene matches: 5. The CDR3 totals 13 residues. The CDR3 bases are TGTGCCAGCAGCAGGACAGGGAAGCAGCCCCAGCATTTT. Translation gives CASSRTGKQPQHF.

This chain uses TRBV29-1 with TRBJ1-2, with 8 nucleotides matching TRBD1. Germline V CDR1 and CDR2: SQVTM, ANQGSEA. Trimming at V came to 7 bases and at J to 2 bases, leaving 6 bases not matched to a gene. This CDR3 has 13 amino acids. The CDR3 DNA reads as TGCAGCGCCGAACAGGGGGACAACTATGGCTACACCTTC. Translation: CSAEQGDNYGYTF.